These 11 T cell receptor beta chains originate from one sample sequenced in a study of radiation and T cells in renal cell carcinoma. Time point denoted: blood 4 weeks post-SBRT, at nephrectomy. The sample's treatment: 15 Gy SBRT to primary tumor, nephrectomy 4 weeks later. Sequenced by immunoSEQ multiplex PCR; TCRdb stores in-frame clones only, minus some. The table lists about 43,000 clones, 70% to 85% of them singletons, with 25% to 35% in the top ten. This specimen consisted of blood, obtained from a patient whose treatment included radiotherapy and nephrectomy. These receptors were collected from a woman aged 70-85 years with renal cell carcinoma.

The CDR3 sequence is CAITGTGGTEAFF. The CDR3 DNA is TGTGCCATCACCGGGACAGGGGGTACTGAAGCTTTCTTT. This chain connects TRBV10-3 to TRBJ1-1; 11 nucleotides line up with TRBD1. This CDR3 is 13 amino acids long. From germline, CDR1 is ENHRY and CDR2 SYGVKD. V was clipped by 7 bases and J by 5 bases; unmatched bases: 3.

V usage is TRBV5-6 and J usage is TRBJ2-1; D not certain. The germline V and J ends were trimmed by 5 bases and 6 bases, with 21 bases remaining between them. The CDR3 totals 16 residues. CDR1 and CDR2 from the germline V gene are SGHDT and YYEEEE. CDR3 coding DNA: TGTGCCAGCAGTCCATACAGAGCAGGAGAAGGCAATGAGCAGTTCTTC. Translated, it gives CASSPYRAGEGNEQFF.

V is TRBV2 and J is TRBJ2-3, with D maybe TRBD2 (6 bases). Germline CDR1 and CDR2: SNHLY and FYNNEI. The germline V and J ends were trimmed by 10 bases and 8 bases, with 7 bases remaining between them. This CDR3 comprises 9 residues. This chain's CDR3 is CATGGTQYF. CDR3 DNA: TGTGCCACCGGGGGTACGCAGTATTTT.

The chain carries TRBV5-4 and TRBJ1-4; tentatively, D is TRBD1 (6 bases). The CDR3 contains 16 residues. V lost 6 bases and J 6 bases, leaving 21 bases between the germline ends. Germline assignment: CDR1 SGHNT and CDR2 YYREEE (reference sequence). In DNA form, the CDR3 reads TGTGCCAGCACCTTCTCGAACAGGGCGGTATATGAAAAACTGTTTTTT. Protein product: CASTFSNRAVYEKLFF.

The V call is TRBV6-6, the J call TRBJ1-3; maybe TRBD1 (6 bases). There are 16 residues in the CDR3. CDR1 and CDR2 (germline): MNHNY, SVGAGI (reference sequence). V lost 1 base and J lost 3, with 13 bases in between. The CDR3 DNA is TGTGCCAGCAGTTACTTTGCAGGGGAACTTGGAAACACCATATATTTT. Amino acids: CASSYFAGELGNTIYF.

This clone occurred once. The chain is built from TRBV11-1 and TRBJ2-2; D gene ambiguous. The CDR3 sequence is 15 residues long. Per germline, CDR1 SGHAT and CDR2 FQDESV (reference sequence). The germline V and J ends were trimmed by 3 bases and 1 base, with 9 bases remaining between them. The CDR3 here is CASSFSVGNTGELFF. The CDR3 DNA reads TGTGCCAGCAGCTTTTCGGTGGGGAACACCGGGGAGCTGTTTTTT.

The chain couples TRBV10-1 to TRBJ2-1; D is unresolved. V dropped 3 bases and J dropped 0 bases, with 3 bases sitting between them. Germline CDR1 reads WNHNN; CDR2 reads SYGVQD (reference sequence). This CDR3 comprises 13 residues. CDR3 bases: TGCGCCAGCAGTGACTTCTCCTACAATGAGCAGTTCTTC. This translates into CASSDFSYNEQFF.

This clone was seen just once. The CDR3 DNA is TGCAGCGTTGATGTGGCCCAGGGAAACACCATATATTTT. This encodes CSVDVAQGNTIYF. The J gene is TRBJ1-3, the V gene TRBV29-1, with D unresolved. The CDR3 contains 13 residues. V was pared by 3 bases and J by 4 bases, with 10 bases between. CDR1 and CDR2 from the germline V gene are SQVTM and ANQGSEA.

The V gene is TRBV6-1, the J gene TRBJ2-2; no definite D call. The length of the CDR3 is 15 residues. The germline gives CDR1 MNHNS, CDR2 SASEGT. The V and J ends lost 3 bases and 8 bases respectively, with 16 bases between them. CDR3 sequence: CASSDPIGGLGELFF. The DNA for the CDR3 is TGTGCCAGCAGTGACCCCATTGGTGGGCTGGGGGAGCTGTTTTTT.

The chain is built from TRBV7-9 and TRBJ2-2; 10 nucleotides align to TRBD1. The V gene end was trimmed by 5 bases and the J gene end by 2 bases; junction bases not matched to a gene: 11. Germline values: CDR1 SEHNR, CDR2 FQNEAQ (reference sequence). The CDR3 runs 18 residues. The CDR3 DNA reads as TGTGCCAGCAGCCCCCGGACAGGGGGAGACAAAAACACCGGGGAGCTGTTTTTT. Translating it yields CASSPRTGGDKNTGELFF. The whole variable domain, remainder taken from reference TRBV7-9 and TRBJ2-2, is DTGVSQNPRHKITKRGQNVTFRCDPISEHNRLYWYRQTLGQGPEFLTYFQNEAQLEKSRLLSDRFSAERPKGSFSTLEIQRTEQGDSAMYLCASSPRTGGDKNTGELFFGEGSRLTVL.

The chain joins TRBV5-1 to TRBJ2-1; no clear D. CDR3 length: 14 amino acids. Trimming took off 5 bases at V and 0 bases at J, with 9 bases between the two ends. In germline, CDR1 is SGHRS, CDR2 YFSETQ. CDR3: CASSAVSSYNEQFF. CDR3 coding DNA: TGCGCCAGCAGTGCAGTGAGCTCCTACAATGAGCAGTTCTTC.